Below, 16 T cell receptor beta chains from the same sample are listed, as sequenced in a study of CD8+CD57+ T cells in acquired aplastic anemia. Selection for sequencing was limited to patients who had shown CD8+CD57+ cell expansion by flow cytometry. CDR3 and TCR beta VDJ profiling relied on a genomic DNA template. MiXCR, applied by TCRdb to the reads, yields one record per CDR3 protein. The sample has about 240,000 distinct CDR3 sequences, approximately 45% seen once. What was sequenced was sorted CD4+, CD8+, or CD8+CD57+ T cells (not recorded which) from PBMCs. Source of these receptors: a human donor with aplastic anemia.

A few counts support this clonotype. The J gene is TRBJ1-2, the V gene TRBV30; perhaps TRBD1 as D (5 bases). Trimming left V 7 bases short and J 4 bases short, with 10 bases between. CDR3 length: 11 residues. From germline, CDR1 is GTSNPN and CDR2 SVGIG (reference sequence). In DNA, the CDR3 is TGTGCCTATACGGGGGGCTATGGCTACACCTTC. This gives the protein CAYTGGYGYTF.

The chain recombines TRBV24-1 with TRBJ2-3, with no clear D. CDR1 and CDR2 (germline): KGHDR, SFDVKD. The CDR3 contains 14 residues. V lost 2 bases and J lost 6, with 11 bases in between. CDR3 amino acids: CATSDSLGWDTQYF. The CDR3 DNA reads TGTGCCACCAGTGATTCACTTGGGTGGGATACGCAGTATTTT.

This clonotype was seen many times. V gene TRBV29-1 combines with J gene TRBJ1-1; TRBD1 might be the D (5 bases). V gave up 4 bases and J gave up 7 bases, with 10 bases separating them. The germline V gene has CDR1 SQVTM and CDR2 ANQGSEA. CDR3 length: 11 amino acids. The chain's CDR3 is CSVGGAVEAFF. Written as DNA, the CDR3 is TGCAGCGTTGGTGGGGCGGTTGAAGCTTTCTTT.

This chain connects TRBV20-1 to TRBJ1-5; D unresolved. The CDR3 runs 15 residues. V was clipped by 5 bases and J by 6 bases, with 20 bases between them. Germline loops: CDR1 DFQATT, CDR2 SNEGSKA (reference sequence). CDR3 amino acids: CSARIWLGVGQPQHF. The CDR3 nucleotides are TGCAGTGCTCGGATCTGGCTGGGAGTAGGTCAGCCCCAGCATTTT.

The chain links TRBV19 to TRBJ2-1, with TRBD2 matching over 7 bases. Germline CDR1 is LNHDA and CDR2 is SQIVND (reference sequence). This CDR3 has 15 residues. V was clipped by 6 bases and J by 0 bases; unmatched bases: 5. CDR3 sequence reads: CASRNGGSSYNEQFF. CDR3 DNA: TGTGCCAGTAGGAACGGGGGGAGCTCCTACAATGAGCAGTTCTTC.

At least ten counts were recorded for this clonotype. This CDR3 is CASSFGRTYEQYF. CDR3 DNA: TGTGCCAGCAGTTTCGGCCGAACCTACGAGCAGTACTTC. V usage is TRBV27 and J usage is TRBJ2-7; D gene uncertain. Per the germline V gene, CDR1 is MNHEY and CDR2 is SMNVEV (reference sequence). There are 13 residues in the CDR3. V lost 3 bases to trimming and J lost 2 bases, with 8 bases between them.

The V and J genes are TRBV29-1 and TRBJ1-2; TRBD1 matches at 7 bases. Trimming removed 7 bases from V and 8 bases from J; junction bases left unmatched: 7. The CDR3 has 11 amino acids. CDR1 is SQVTM and CDR2 is ANQGSEA in the germline V gene. Written as DNA, the CDR3 is TGCAGCGCATCCGACAGGGTCGGCTACACCTTC. This translates into CSASDRVGYTF.

The genes are TRBV10-3 and TRBJ2-7; 8 bases agree with TRBD2. Germline trimming cut 3 bases from V and 3 bases from J; bases unmatched to any gene: 4. The CDR3 length is 14 residues. CDR1 and CDR2 from the germline V gene are ENHRY and SYGVKD. CDR3 residues: CAISEQRGIYEQYF. DNA for the CDR3: TGTGCCATCAGTGAACAGCGGGGGATCTACGAGCAGTACTTC.

This clonotype was counted many times. The chain employs TRBV5-6 and TRBJ2-7; the D is unclear. CDR3 size: 12 residues. Germline V lookup: CDR1 SGHDT, CDR2 YYEEEE. Trimming cost V 2 bases and J 6 bases, with 9 bases left between them. The CDR3 region has the DNA TGTGCCAGCAGCTTAGTTCCGTCCGAGCAGTACTTC. Protein: CASSLVPSEQYF.

This sequence joins TRBV24-1 and TRBJ1-1; the D gene is possibly TRBD1 (6 bases). Germline V CDR1 and CDR2: KGHDR, SFDVKD. This CDR3 contains 16 residues. Trimming took 6 bases from V and 2 from J, leaving 18 bases between them. The CDR3 loop is CATSTTSGGLNTEAFF. CDR3 nucleotides: TGTGCCACCAGTACGACTAGCGGGGGGCTTAACACTGAAGCTTTCTTT.

This clonotype was counted only a few times. V usage is TRBV27 and J usage is TRBJ1-2; D is unresolved. The length of the CDR3 is 16 residues. With 3 bases removed from V and 5 bases from J, the gap between germline ends came to 19 bases. The germline CDR1 and CDR2 sequences are MNHEY and SMNVEV (reference sequence). CDR3 in DNA: TGTGCCAGCAGTTTTATGGCAGGCCCTAGCACATATGGCTACACCTTC. It translates to CASSFMAGPSTYGYTF.

This clonotype occurred many times. This sequence joins TRBV29-1 and TRBJ1-1; D is undetermined. The CDR3 is 12 amino acids. Germline lookup yields CDR1 SQVTM and CDR2 ANQGSEA. Trimming cost V 1 base and J 5 bases, with 8 bases left between them. This chain's CDR3 is CSVEGGGTEAFF. CDR3 bases: TGCAGCGTTGAAGGGGGAGGGACTGAAGCTTTCTTT.

This clonotype was recorded many times. The chain couples TRBV7-9 to TRBJ1-1; TRBD1 is a possible D gene (5 bases). CDR3 length: 14 amino acids. Trimming left V 4 bases short and J 10 bases short, with 19 bases between. CDR1 and CDR2 from the germline V gene are SEHNR and FQNEAQ (reference sequence). The CDR3 is CASSSGALPLGAFF. The CDR3 DNA follows: TGTGCCAGCAGCTCTGGGGCCCTCCCCCTTGGAGCTTTCTTT.

This clonotype was found once. This chain joins TRBV20-1 and TRBJ1-2; tentative D call: TRBD1 (6 bases). Germline CDR1 reads DFQATT; CDR2 reads SNEGSKA (reference sequence). V was shortened by 7 bases and J by 0 bases, with 18 bases between the two germline ends. This CDR3 has 15 residues. DNA of the CDR3: TGCAGTGTTAGGACAGCCAGGGGAGCTAACTATGGCTACACCTTC. It translates to CSVRTARGANYGYTF.

This clonotype has at least ten counts. V is TRBV20-1 and J is TRBJ2-7; the match to TRBD2 covers 9 bases. Looked up from germline, CDR1 is DFQATT and CDR2 is SNEGSKA (reference sequence). V dropped 0 bases and J dropped 2; count of bases not matched to a gene: 20. This CDR3 spans 20 amino acids. CDR3 coding DNA: TGCAGTGCTAGAGATCTTTTTCTGGTAGCGGGAGTCCGTTTTACCTACGAGCAGTACTTC. This translates into CSARDLFLVAGVRFTYEQYF.

This clonotype was observed many times. The chain recombines TRBV12-3 or TRBV12-4 with TRBJ1-1, with D perhaps TRBD1 (6 bases). The V end was cut by 3 bases, the J end by 7 bases, with 15 bases between. The CDR3 totals 14 residues. CDR3 nucleotides: TGTGCCAGCAGTTTCTTAGGGACACCGATTGAAGCTTTCTTT. This sequence encodes CASSFLGTPIEAFF.